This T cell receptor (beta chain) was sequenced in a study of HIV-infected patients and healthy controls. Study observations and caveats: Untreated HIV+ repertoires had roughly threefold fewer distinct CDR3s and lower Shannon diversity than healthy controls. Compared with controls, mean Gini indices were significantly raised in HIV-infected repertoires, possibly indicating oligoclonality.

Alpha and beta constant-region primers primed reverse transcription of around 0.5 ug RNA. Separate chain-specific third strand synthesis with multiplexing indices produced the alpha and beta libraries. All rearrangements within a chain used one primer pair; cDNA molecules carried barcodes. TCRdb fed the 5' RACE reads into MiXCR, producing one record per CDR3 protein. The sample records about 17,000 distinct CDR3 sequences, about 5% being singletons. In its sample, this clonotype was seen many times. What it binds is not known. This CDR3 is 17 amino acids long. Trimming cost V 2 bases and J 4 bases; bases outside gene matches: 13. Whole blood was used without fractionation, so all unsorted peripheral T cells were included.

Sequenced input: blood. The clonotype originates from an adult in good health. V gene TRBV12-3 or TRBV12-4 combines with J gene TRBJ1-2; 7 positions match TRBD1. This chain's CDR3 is CASSLRGIYRGSYGYTF. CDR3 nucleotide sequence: TGTGCCAGCAGTTTAAGGGGGATTTACAGGGGCTCCTATGGCTACACCTTC.